This TCR beta chain was observed in a study of CD8 T cells in ankylosing spondylitis. Study-wide results and limits: Made up of 7 to 9 highly homologous variants, a TCR beta motif appeared characteristic of ankylosing spondylitis blood. Matched ankylosing spondylitis synovial fluid reportedly contained a significantly enriched population of disease-linked clones.

TCRdb re-called the 5' RACE reads with MiXCR, one entry per CDR3 protein. The repertoire includes about 250,000 distinct CDR3 sequences, approximately 7.6% of them detected once, and around 5.1% sits in the top ten. The CDR3 contains 12 residues. Germline assignment: CDR1 GTSNPN and CDR2 SVGIG (reference sequence). Trimming at V came to 2 bases and at J to 5 bases, leaving 1 base not matched to a gene. This clonotype occurred many times. Its antigen is unknown. This sequence originates from a female donor with ankylosing spondylitis or in good health (not recorded which). The chain employs TRBV30 and TRBJ2-5, with 8 bases identical to TRBD2. The sequenced material came from blood, either unsorted or a sorted T cell fraction (not recorded which). The CDR3 DNA is TGTGCCTGGAGTACGGGGGGGGAGACCCAGTACTTC. As protein: CAWSTGGETQYF.